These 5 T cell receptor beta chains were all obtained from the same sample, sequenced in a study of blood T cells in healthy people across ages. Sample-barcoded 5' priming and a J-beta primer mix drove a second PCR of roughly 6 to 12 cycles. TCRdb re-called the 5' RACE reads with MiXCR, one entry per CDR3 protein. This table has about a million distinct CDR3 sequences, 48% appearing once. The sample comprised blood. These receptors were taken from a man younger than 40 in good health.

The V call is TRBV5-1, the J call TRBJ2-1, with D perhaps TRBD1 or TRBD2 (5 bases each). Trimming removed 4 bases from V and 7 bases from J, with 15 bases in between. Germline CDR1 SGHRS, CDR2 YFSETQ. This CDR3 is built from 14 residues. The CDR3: CASSEGFSRNEQFF. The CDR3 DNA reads TGCGCCAGCAGCGAGGGGTTTAGCAGGAATGAGCAGTTCTTC.

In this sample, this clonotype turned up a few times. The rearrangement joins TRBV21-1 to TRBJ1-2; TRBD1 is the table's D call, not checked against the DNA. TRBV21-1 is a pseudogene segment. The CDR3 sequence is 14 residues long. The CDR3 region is CASSPRTGKDGYTF. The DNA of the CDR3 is TGTGCCAGCAGCCCGCGGACAGGGAAGGATGGCTACACCTTC.

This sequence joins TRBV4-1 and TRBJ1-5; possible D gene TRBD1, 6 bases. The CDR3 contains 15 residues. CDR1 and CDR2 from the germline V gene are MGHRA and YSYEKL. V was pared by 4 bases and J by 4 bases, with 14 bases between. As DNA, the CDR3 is TGCGCCAGCAGCCTTTACAGGGACCCTAATCAGCCCCAGCATTTT. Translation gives CASSLYRDPNQPQHF.

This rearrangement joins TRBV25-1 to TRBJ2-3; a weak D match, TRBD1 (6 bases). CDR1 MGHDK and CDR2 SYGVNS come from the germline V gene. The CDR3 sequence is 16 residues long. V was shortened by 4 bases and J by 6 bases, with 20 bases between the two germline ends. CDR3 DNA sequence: TGTGCCAGCAGTGTCTTACCCACAGGGAGAGGCGATACGCAGTATTTT. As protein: CASSVLPTGRGDTQYF. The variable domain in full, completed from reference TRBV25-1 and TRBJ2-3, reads EADIYQTPRYLVIGTGKKITLECSQTMGHDKMYWYQQDPGMELHLIHYSYGVNSTEKGDLSSESTVSRIRTEHFPLTLESARPSHTSQYLCASSVLPTGRGDTQYFGPGTRLTVL.

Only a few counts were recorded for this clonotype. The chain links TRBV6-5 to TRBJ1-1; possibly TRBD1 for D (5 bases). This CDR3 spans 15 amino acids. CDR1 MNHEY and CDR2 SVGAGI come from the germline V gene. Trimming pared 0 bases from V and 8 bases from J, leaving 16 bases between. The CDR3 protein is CASSYSSVGGTEAFF. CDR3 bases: TGTGCCAGCAGTTACTCATCAGTTGGGGGAACAGAAGCTTTCTTT.